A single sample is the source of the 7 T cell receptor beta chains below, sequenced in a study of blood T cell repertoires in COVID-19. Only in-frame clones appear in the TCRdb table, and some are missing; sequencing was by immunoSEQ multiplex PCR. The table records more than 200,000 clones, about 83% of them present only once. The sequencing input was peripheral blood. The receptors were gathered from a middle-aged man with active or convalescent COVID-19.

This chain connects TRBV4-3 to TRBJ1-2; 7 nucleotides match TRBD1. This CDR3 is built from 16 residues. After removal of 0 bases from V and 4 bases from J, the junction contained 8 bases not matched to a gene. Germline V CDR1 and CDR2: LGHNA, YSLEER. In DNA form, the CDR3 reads TGCGCCAGCAGCCAAGAGACAGGGAGAAGGGCCTATGGCTACACCTTC. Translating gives CASSQETGRRAYGYTF.

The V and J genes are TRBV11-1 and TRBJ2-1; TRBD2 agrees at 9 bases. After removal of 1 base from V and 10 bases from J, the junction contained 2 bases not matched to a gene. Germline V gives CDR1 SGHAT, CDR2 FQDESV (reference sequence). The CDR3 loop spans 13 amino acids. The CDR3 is CASSLVLAGEQFF. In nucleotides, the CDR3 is TGTGCCAGCAGCTTAGTCCTAGCGGGGGAGCAGTTCTTC.

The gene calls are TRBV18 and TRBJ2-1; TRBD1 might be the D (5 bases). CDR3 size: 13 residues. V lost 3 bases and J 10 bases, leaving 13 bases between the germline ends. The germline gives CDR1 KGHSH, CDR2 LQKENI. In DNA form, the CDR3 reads TGTGCCAGCTCACCGAGACAGATACGGGAGCAGTTCTTC. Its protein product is CASSPRQIREQFF.

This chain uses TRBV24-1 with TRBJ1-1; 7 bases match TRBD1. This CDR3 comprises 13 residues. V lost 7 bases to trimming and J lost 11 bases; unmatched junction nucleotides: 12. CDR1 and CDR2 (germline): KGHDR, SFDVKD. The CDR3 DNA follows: TGTGCCACCAGCCGGAATACAGGGGAGGCGGCTTTCTTT. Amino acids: CATSRNTGEAAFF.

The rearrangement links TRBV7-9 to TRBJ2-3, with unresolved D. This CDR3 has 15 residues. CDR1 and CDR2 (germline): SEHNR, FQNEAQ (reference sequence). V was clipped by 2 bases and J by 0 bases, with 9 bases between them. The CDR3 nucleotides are TGTGCCAGCAGCTTATATTCGGTTAGCACAGATACGCAGTATTTT. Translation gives CASSLYSVSTDTQYF.

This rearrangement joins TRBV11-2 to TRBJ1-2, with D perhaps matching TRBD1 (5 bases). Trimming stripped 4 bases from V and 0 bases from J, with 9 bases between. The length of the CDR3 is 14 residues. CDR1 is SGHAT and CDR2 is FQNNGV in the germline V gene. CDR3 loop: CASSSGLTNYGYTF. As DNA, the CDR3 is TGTGCCAGCAGCTCGGGACTGACTAACTATGGCTACACCTTC.

CDR3 protein: CASSEYQKGNGELFF. In nucleotides, the CDR3 is TGTGCCAGCAGTGAATATCAGAAGGGGAACGGGGAGCTGTTTTTT. The chain carries TRBV25-1 and TRBJ2-2; maybe TRBD1 (5 bases). This CDR3 spans 15 amino acids. The germline gives CDR1 MGHDK, CDR2 SYGVNS. V lost 0 bases and J 7 bases, leaving 12 bases between the germline ends.